This T cell receptor (beta chain) was captured in a study of T cell changes during pregnancy in multiple sclerosis. The table came from immunoSEQ multiplex PCR; TCRdb's copy has only in-frame clones and leaves some out. The profile covers 30,000 to 35,000 clones, with around 87% appearing a single time and about 0.58% taken by the ten largest. CDR3 length: 16 amino acids. The V gene end was trimmed by 1 base and the J gene end by 4 bases; junction bases not matched to a gene: 6. From germline, CDR1 is MGHDK and CDR2 SYGVNS. The sample consisted of CD4+ T cells from peripheral blood mononuclear cells, taken in the third trimester of pregnancy. The receptor's source is a female donor in good health, enrolled as a control in a pregnancy study. V usage is TRBV25-1 and J usage is TRBJ2-5; the match to TRBD2 covers 10 bases. CDR3 in amino acids: CASSEFPSGGPETQYF. The CDR3 DNA sequence: TGTGCCAGCAGTGAATTCCCTAGCGGGGGCCCAGAGACCCAGTACTTC.